This TCR beta chain was sequenced for a study of cytomegalovirus exposure and HLA in healthy donors. The germline CDR1 and CDR2 sequences are SNHLY and FYNNEI. The trim removed 3 bases at V and 6 bases at J, leaving 2 bases unmatched. This CDR3 contains 14 residues. It was with 60 Vbeta and 13 Jbeta primers that the PCR ran. Clones were read by immunoSEQ multiplex PCR, and TCRdb kept only the in-frame ones, dropping some. The sample comprises some 180,000 clones, around four fifths of which are singletons, and more than 3.5% rests with the top ten. Study observations and caveats: In an earlier analysis, about 87% or about 30%: the productive usage of most TCR beta V segments. V- and J-gene trimming in TCR beta was tied to a missense DCLRE1C variant by an analysis performed later. Upon later analysis, HLA-associated TCR beta chains proved more clonally expanded than other, equally common chains. Rarity marked most TCR sequences, yet some public TCRs occurred in many donors.

Concerning this clone: Its target is unknown.

The chain is built from TRBV2 and TRBJ1-4, with 9 bases aligning to TRBD1. The sequence came from a woman aged 55 to 70 in good health and CMV-seropositive. The specimen was PBMCs. Here the CDR3 reads CASSDRTGDEKLFF. The CDR3 DNA is TGTGCCAGCAGTGATCGGACAGGGGATGAAAAACTGTTTTTT.